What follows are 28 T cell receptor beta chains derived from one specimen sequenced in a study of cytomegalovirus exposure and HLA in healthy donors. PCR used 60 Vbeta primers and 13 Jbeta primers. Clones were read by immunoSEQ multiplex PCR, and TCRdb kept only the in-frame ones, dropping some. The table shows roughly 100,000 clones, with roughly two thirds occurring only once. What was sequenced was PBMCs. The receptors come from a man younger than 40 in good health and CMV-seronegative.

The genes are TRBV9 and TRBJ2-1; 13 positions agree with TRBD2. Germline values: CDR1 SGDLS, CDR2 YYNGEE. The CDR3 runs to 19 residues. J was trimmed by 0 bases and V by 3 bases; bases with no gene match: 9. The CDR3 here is CASSGGQWTSGSSYNEQFF. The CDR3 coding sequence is TGTGCCAGCAGCGGGGGACAGTGGACTAGCGGGAGCTCCTACAATGAGCAGTTCTTC.

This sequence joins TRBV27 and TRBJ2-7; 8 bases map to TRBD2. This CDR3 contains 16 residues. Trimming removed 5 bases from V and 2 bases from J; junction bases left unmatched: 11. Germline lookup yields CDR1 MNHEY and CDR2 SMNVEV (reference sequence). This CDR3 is CASSPLMGLVTYEQYF. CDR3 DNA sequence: TGTGCCAGCAGTCCGCTCATGGGACTAGTGACCTACGAGCAGTACTTC.

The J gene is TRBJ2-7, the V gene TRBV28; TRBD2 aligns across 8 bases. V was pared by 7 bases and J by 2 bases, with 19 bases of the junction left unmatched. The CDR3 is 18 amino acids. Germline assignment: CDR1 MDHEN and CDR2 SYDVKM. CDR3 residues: CASNNRDSLSGGPYEQYF. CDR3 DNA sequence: TGTGCCAGCAATAACAGGGACTCCTTGTCGGGAGGGCCCTACGAGCAGTACTTC.

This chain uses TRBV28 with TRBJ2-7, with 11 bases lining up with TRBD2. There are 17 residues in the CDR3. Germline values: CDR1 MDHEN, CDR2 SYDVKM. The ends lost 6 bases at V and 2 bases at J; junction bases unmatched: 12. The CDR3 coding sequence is TGTGCCAGCAGAGACCACCTAGGACTAGCGGGCACCTACGAGCAGTACTTC. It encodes CASRDHLGLAGTYEQYF.

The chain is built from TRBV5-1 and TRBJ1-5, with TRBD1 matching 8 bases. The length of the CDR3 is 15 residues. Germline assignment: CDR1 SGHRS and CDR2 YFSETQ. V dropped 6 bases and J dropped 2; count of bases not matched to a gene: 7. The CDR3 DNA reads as TGCGCCAGCAAACCCGGACAGGGCGGCAATCAGCCCCAGCATTTT. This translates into CASKPGQGGNQPQHF.

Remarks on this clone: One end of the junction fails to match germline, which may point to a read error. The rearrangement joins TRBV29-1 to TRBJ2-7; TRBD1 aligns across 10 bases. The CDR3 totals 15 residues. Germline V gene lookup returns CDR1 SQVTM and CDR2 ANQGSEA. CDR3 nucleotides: TGCAGCATTGAGCCCCCCCAGGGACAGGGGTCTCAGCAGTACTTC. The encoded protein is CSIEPPQGQGSQQYF.

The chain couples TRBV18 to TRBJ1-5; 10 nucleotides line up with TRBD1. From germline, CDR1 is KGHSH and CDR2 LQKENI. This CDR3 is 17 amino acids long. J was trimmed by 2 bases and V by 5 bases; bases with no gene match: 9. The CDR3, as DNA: TGTGCCAGCTCATCAGCCGGGACAGGGGTAGGCAATCAGCCCCAGCATTTT. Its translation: CASSSAGTGVGNQPQHF. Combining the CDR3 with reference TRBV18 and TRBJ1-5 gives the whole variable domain NAGVMQNPRHLVRRRGQEARLRCSPMKGHSHVYWYRQLPEEGLKFMVYLQKENIIDESGMPKERFSAEFPKEGPSILRIQQVVRGDSAAYFCASSSAGTGVGNQPQHFGDGTRLSIL.

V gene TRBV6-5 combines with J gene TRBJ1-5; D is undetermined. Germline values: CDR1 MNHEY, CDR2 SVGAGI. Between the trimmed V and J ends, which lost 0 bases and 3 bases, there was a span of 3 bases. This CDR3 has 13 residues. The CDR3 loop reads CASSYSLNQPQHF. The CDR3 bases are TGTGCCAGCAGTTACTCTCTCAATCAGCCCCAGCATTTT.

The CDR3 DNA follows: TGCGCCAGCAGTACTCAGGGGGCCGAGCAGTACTTC. This encodes CASSTQGAEQYF. J is TRBJ2-7 and V is TRBV5-1, with 8 positions matching TRBD1. CDR1 is SGHRS and CDR2 is YFSETQ in the germline V gene. The CDR3 runs 12 residues. V lost 5 bases and J lost 6; bases outside the gene matches: 4.

The CDR3 DNA sequence: TGTGCCAGCAGTTACGCCGGACAGGGGGCCTATGGCTACACCTTC. Amino acids: CASSYAGQGAYGYTF. This rearrangement joins TRBV6-5 to TRBJ1-2; 11 bases line up with TRBD1. Germline V lookup: CDR1 MNHEY, CDR2 SVGAGI. The CDR3 is made up of 15 amino acids. V was pared by 2 bases and J by 4 bases, with 3 bases of the junction left unmatched.

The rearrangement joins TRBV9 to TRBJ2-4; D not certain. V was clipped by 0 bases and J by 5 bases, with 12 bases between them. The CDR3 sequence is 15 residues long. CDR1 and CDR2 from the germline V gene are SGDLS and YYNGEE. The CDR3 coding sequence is TGTGCCAGCAGCGTAGAAGGCACTCGGGAAAACATTCAGTACTTC. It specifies CASSVEGTRENIQYF.

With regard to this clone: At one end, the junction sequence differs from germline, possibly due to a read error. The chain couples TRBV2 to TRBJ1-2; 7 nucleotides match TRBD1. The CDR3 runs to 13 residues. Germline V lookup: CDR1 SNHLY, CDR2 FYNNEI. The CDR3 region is CASISTGEGGCTF. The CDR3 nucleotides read TGTGCCAGCATTAGCACAGGGGAAGGGGGCTGCACCTTC.

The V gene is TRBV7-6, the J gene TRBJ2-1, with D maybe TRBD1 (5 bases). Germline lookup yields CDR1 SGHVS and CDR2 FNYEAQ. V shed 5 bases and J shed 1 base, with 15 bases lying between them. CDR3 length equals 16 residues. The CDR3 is CASSPGALGSYNEQFF. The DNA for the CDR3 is TGTGCCAGCAGCCCTGGGGCCCTTGGGTCCTACAATGAGCAGTTCTTC.

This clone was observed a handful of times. CDR3 amino acids: CASAQGQLTLNEQFF. The CDR3 bases are TGTGCCAGCGCCCAGGGACAGCTTACGCTAAATGAGCAGTTCTTC. The genes are TRBV11-1 and TRBJ2-1, with 7 bases identical to TRBD1. Germline V gene sequence: CDR1 SGHAT, CDR2 FQDESV (reference sequence). The CDR3 loop spans 15 amino acids. The ends lost 8 bases at V and 7 bases at J; junction bases unmatched: 14.

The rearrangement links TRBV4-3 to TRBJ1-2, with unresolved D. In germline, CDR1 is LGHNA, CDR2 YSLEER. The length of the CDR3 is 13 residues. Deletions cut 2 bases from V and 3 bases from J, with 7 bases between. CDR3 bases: TGCGCCAGCAGCCAAACATTGGACTATGGCTACACCTTC. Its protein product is CASSQTLDYGYTF.

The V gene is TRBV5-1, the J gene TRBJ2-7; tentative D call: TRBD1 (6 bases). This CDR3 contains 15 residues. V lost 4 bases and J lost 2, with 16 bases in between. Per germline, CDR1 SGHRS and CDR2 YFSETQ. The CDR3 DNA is TGCGCCAGCAGCGCCCAGGGGATCCTACCCTACGAGCAGTACTTC. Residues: CASSAQGILPYEQYF.

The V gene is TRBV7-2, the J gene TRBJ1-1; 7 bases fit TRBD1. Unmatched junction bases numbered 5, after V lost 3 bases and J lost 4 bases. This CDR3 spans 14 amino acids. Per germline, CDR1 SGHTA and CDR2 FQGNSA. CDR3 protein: CASSFTGEATEAFF. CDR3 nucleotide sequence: TGTGCCAGCAGCTTTACAGGGGAGGCCACTGAAGCTTTCTTT.

The CDR3 nucleotides are TGTGCCAGCAGCCACATGGACAGGGGAGGTGAAAAACTGTTTTTT. Its translation: CASSHMDRGGEKLFF. The V gene is TRBV5-6, the J gene TRBJ1-4, with 9 bases fitting TRBD1. This CDR3 comprises 15 residues. Germline V lookup: CDR1 SGHDT, CDR2 YYEEEE. Unmatched junction bases numbered 8, after V lost 4 bases and J lost 7 bases.

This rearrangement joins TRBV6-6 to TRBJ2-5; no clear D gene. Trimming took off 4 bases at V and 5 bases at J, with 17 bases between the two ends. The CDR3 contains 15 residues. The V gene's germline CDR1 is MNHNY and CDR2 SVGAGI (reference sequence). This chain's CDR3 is CASSFPRSSRETQYF. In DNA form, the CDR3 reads TGTGCCAGCAGTTTCCCTCGGTCTTCACGGGAGACCCAGTACTTC.

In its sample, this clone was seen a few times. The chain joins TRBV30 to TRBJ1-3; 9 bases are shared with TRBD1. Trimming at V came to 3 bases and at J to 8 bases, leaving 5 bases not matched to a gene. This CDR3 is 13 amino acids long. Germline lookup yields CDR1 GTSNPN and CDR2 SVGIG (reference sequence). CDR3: CAWSTDRGYTIYF. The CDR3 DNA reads TGTGCCTGGAGCACGGACAGGGGTTACACCATATATTTT.

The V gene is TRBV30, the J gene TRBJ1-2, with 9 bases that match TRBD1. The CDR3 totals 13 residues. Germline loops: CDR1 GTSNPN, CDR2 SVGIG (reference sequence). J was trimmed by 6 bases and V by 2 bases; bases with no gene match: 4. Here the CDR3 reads CAWSTGGADGYTF. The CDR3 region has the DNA TGTGCCTGGAGTACAGGGGGCGCGGATGGCTACACCTTC.

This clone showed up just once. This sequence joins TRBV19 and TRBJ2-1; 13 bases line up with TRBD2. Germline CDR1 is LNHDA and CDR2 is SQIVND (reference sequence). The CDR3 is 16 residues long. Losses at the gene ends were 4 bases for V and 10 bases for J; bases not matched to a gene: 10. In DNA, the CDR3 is TGTGCCAGTAGTACCGAACTAGCGGGAGGGCCCCGGGAGCAGTTCTTC. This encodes CASSTELAGGPREQFF.

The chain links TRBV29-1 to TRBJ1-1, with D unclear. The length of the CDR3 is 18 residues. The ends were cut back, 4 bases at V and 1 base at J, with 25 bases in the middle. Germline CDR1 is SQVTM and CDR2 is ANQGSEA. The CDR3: CSVGTGSYEGSSNTEAFF. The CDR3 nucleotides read TGCAGCGTTGGTACTGGGTCATACGAAGGGAGTTCGAACACTGAAGCTTTCTTT.

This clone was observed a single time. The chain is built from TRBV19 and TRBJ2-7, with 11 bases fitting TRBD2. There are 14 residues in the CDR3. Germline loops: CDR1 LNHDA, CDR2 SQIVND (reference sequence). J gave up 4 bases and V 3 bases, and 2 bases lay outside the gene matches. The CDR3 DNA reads TGTGCCAGTAGTATGAGGACTAGCGGGTACGAGCAGTACTTC. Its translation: CASSMRTSGYEQYF.

Written as DNA, the CDR3 is TGTGCCAGCTCACAGGGAGGTGGGGACACTGAAGCTTTCTTT. This codes for CASSQGGGDTEAFF. The rearrangement joins TRBV18 to TRBJ1-1; D gene unclear. CDR3 size: 14 residues. Trimming pared 4 bases from V and 3 bases from J, leaving 12 bases between. In germline, CDR1 is KGHSH, CDR2 LQKENI.

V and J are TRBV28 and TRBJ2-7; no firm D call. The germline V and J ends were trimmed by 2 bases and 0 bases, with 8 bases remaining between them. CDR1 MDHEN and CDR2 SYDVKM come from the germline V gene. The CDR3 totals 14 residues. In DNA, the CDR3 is TGTGCCAGCAGTTTAACAACTACCTCCTACGAGCAGTACTTC. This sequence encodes CASSLTTTSYEQYF.

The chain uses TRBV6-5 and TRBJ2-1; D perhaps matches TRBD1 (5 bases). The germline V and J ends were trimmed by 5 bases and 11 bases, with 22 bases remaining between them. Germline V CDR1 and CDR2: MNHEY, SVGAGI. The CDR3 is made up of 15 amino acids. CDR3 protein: CASSPSWGQPQKQFF. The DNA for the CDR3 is TGTGCCAGCAGTCCTAGTTGGGGCCAGCCACAAAAGCAGTTCTTC.

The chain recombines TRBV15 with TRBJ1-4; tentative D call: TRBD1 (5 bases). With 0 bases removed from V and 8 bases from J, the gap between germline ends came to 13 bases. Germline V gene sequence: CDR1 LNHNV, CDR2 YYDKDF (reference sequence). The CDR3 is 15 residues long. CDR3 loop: CATSRDYAGSEKLFF. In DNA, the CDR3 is TGTGCCACCAGCAGAGACTACGCAGGGTCGGAAAAACTGTTTTTT.